This T cell receptor (beta chain) was sequenced during a study of T cell responses to AZD1222 COVID-19 vaccine. Trimming took off 7 bases at V and 6 bases at J, with 21 bases between the two ends. Germline V gene data show CDR1 as SGHAT and CDR2 as FQNNGV. The CDR3 is 15 residues long. On this clone itself: Its antigen is still unknown.

Regarding the study as a whole: There were repertoire samples only from the period after the peak T cell response. A reported finding is that nearly half of spike-specific TCRs target unmutated variant regions.

Assay: immunoSEQ multiplex PCR; the TCRdb copy retains only in-frame clones and omits some. The sample consists of 110,000 to 150,000 clones, about 94% of them appearing once. This clonotype was sampled from an adult in good health. The sequencing used peripheral blood, collected on day 0 of AZD1222 vaccination. The gene calls are TRBV11-2 and TRBJ2-5; D possibly matches TRBD1 or TRBD2 (7 bases each). CDR3 DNA: TGTGCCAGCACCGGACGGGGCAGGGGGGGAAAGACCCAGTACTTC. Amino acids: CASTGRGRGGKTQYF.